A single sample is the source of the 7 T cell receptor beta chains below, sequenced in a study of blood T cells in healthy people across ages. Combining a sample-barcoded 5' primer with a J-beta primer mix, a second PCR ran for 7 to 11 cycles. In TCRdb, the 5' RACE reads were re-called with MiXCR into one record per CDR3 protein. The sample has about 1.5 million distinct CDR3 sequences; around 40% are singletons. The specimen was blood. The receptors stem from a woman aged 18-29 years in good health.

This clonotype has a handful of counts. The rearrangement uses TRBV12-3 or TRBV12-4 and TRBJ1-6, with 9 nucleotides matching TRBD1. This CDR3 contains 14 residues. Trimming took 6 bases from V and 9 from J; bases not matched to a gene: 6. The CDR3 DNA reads TGTGCCAGCAGAGGGACAGGGTCAGGTTCACCCCTCCACTTT. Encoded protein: CASRGTGSGSPLHF.

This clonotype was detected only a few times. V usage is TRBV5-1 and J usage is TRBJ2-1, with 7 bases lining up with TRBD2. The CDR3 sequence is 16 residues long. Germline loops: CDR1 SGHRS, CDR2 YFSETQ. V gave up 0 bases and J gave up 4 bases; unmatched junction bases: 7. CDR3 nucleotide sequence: TGCGCCAGCAGCTTGGAACCGGGGGAGGGTTACAATGAGCAGTTCTTC. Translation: CASSLEPGEGYNEQFF.

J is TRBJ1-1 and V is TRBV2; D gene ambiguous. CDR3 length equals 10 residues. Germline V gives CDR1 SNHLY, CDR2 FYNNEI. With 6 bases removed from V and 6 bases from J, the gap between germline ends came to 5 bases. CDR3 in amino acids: CASRTAEAFF. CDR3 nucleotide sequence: TGTGCCAGCAGAACCGCTGAAGCTTTCTTT. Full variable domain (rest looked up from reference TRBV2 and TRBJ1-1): EPEVTQTPSHQVTQMGQEVILRCVPISNHLYFYWYRQILGQKVEFLVSFYNNEISEKSEIFDDQFSVERPDGSNFTLKIRSTKLEDSAMYFCASRTAEAFFGQGTRLTVV.

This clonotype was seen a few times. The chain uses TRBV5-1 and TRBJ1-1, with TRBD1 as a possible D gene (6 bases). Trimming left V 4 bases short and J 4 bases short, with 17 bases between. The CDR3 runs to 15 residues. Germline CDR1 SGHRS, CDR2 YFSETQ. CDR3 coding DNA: TGCGCCAGCAGCAAGAGGCCAGGGGAGACCACTGAAGCTTTCTTT. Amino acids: CASSKRPGETTEAFF. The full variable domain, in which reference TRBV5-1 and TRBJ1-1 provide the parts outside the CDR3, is KAGVTQTPRYLIKTRGQQVTLSCSPISGHRSVSWYQQTPGQGLQFLFEYFSETQRNKGNFPGRFSGRQFSNSRSEMNVSTLELGDSALYLCASSKRPGETTEAFFGQGTRLTVV.

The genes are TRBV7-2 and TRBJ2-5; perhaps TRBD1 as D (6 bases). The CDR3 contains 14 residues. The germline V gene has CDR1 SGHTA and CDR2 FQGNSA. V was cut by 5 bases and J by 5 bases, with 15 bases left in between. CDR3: CASSGRGSQETQYF. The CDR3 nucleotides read TGTGCCAGCAGCGGCAGGGGCTCCCAGGAGACCCAGTACTTC. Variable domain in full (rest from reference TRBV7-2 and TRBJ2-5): GAGVSQSPSNKVTEKGKDVELRCDPISGHTALYWYRQSLGQGLEFLIYFQGNSAPDKSGLPSDRFSAERTGGSVSTLTIQRTQQEDSAVYLCASSGRGSQETQYFGPGTRLLVL.

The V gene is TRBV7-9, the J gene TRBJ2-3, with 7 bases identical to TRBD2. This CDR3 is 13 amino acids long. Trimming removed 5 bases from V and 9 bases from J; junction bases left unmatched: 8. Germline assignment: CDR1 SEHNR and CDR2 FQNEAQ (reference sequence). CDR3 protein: CASSRSGGGTQYF. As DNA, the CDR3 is TGTGCCAGCAGCCGATCGGGCGGGGGAACGCAGTATTTT.

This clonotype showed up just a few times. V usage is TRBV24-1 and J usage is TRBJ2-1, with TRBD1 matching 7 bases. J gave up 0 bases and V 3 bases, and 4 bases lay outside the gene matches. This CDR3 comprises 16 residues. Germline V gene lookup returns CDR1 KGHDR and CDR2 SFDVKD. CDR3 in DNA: TGTGCCACCAGTGATCCGGACAGGAGCTCCTACAATGAGCAGTTCTTC. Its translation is CATSDPDRSSYNEQFF.